The 23 T cell receptor beta chains in this list originate from one sample, sequenced in a study of PD-L1 blockade in urothelial cancer (dated by TCRdb to 2016 to 2017). Sample time point, as interpreted from the label and publication: peripheral blood 6 weeks after treatment start. The library was prepared using the immunoSEQ multiplex PCR assay. As stored in TCRdb, this immuneACCESS dataset retains in-frame rearrangements with V and J assigned. A fraction of the clones does not appear; measured against another copy, unresolved V genes explain less than half of the discrepancy, and the remainder lacks a known reason. In all, the sample holds 50,000 to 55,000 clones, and approximately 90% of those were seen once. Together, the top ten hold around 2.5% of the sample. The source was PBMCs, collected around atezolizumab (anti-PD-L1) treatment. These receptors originate from a man aged 55 to 70 with urothelial cancer.

V and J are TRBV7-6 and TRBJ2-2, with D perhaps TRBD1 (6 bases). The V gene's germline CDR1 is SGHVS and CDR2 FNYEAQ. The CDR3 has 17 residues. Trimming removed 4 bases at V and 1 base at J, with 16 bases between. The CDR3 loop is CASSYRDTLENTGELFF. Written as DNA, the CDR3 is TGTGCCAGCAGCTACCGGGACACCCTCGAGAACACCGGGGAGCTGTTTTTT. The whole variable domain, remainder taken from reference TRBV7-6 and TRBJ2-2, is GAGVSQSPRYKVTKRGQDVALRCDPISGHVSLYWYRQALGQGPEFLTYFNYEAQQDKSGLPNDRFSAERPEGSISTLTIQRTEQRDSAMYRCASSYRDTLENTGELFFGEGSRLTVL.

This CDR3 reads CASSEYTGNYGYTF. In nucleotides, the CDR3 is TGTGCCAGCAGTGAATATACAGGGAACTATGGCTACACCTTC. The chain uses TRBV25-1 and TRBJ1-2, with a possible D match to TRBD1 (6 bases). Trimming pared 0 bases from V and 2 bases from J, leaving 7 bases between. Germline CDR1 reads MGHDK; CDR2 reads SYGVNS. This CDR3 is 14 amino acids long.

The chain uses TRBV18 and TRBJ2-1, with D possibly matching TRBD1 (5 bases). The CDR3 is 13 residues long. Between the trimmed V and J ends, which lost 5 bases and 10 bases, there was a span of 15 bases. CDR1 is KGHSH and CDR2 is LQKENI in the germline V gene. The CDR3 DNA follows: TGTGCCAGCTCAACCACTGACAGTGGCGAGCAGTTCTTC. Protein sequence: CASSTTDSGEQFF.

The chain is built from TRBV30 and TRBJ2-5; D is possibly TRBD1 (5 bases). CDR3 length: 14 residues. V was cut by 3 bases and J by 1 base, with 12 bases left in between. The germline V gene has CDR1 GTSNPN and CDR2 SVGIG (reference sequence). CDR3 region: CAWSGDRLQETQYF. CDR3 in DNA: TGTGCCTGGAGCGGAGACAGACTCCAAGAGACCCAGTACTTC.

The CDR3 DNA reads as TGTGCCAGCAGCCCCGGGACAGGGCGGACTGAAGCTTTCTTT. It codes for CASSPGTGRTEAFF. This chain connects TRBV27 to TRBJ1-1; 9 nucleotides agree with TRBD1. This CDR3 spans 14 amino acids. The J segment lost 5 bases and the V segment lost 6 bases, leaving 7 bases of the junction unmatched. Germline loops: CDR1 MNHEY, CDR2 SMNVEV (reference sequence).

The rearrangement uses TRBV28 and TRBJ2-1; 12 bases match TRBD2. This CDR3 comprises 17 residues. The trim removed 5 bases at V and 0 bases at J, leaving 5 bases unmatched. Germline lookup yields CDR1 MDHEN and CDR2 SYDVKM. Here the CDR3 DNA reads TGTGCCAGCAGTAGGACTAGCGGGGCGAGCTCCTACAATGAGCAGTTCTTC. Encoded protein: CASSRTSGASSYNEQFF.

The chain recombines TRBV1 with TRBJ1-2; TRBD1 is the table's D call, not checked against the DNA. TRBV1 is a pseudogene locus. The CDR3 extends over 14 amino acids. The CDR3 sequence: CTSSQESQGRGYTF. In nucleotides, the CDR3 is TGCACCAGCAGCCAAGAGTCCCAGGGTCGCGGCTACACCTTC.

This chain connects TRBV30 to TRBJ1-2; 9 bases align to TRBD1. CDR3 size: 14 residues. Trimming removed 6 bases from V and 4 bases from J; junction bases left unmatched: 9. Germline V gene data show CDR1 as GTSNPN and CDR2 as SVGIG (reference sequence). CDR3 in DNA: TGTGCCTGCCCCCGGGACAGGGTTTTCTATGGCTACACCTTC. As protein: CACPRDRVFYGYTF.

A few counts support this clone. The chain recombines TRBV4-2 with TRBJ1-4; TRBD1 matches 9 bases. V lost 1 base to trimming and J lost 8 bases; unmatched junction nucleotides: 14. The CDR3 is 18 amino acids. Germline loops: CDR1 LGHNA, CDR2 YNFKEQ. CDR3 bases: TGTGCCAGCAGCCAAGGGTCGGGGACAGGGTTATGGAGAGAAAAACTGTTTTTT. Its translation is CASSQGSGTGLWREKLFF.

About this clone: Without the conserved terminal phenylalanine or tryptophan, this CDR3 likely stems from a read error. The V and J genes are TRBV29-1 and TRBJ2-7; 8 bases are shared with TRBD2. CDR1 SQVTM and CDR2 ANQGSEA come from the germline V gene. V gave up 5 bases and J gave up 3 bases; unmatched junction bases: 24. CDR3 size: 19 residues. The CDR3 DNA sequence: TGCAGCGTTTCGACCCCGCGGGGGGCCGGCGGGAGAAGTGGCTACGAGCAGTACCTC. Translation: CSVSTPRGAGGRSGYEQYL.

The chain recombines TRBV28 with TRBJ2-3; maybe TRBD2 (7 bases). This CDR3 is 15 amino acids long. Deletions cut 6 bases from V and 2 bases from J, with 15 bases between. The germline CDR1 and CDR2 sequences are MDHEN and SYDVKM. The CDR3 sequence: CASRQGGGLTDTQYF. CDR3 sequence (DNA): TGTGCCAGCAGACAGGGAGGGGGTCTCACAGATACGCAGTATTTT.

The chain has TRBV21-1 and TRBJ1-1; the table's D call of TRBD1 was not tested on the DNA. TRBV21-1 is given as a pseudogene. The CDR3 extends over 18 amino acids. DNA of the CDR3: TGTGCCAGCAGCAAAGGACAGGGGGCACGGCTGGAGAACACTGAAGCTTTCTTT. Its protein product is CASSKGQGARLENTEAFF.

V gene TRBV30 combines with J gene TRBJ1-5; 8 bases map to TRBD1. The germline V gene has CDR1 GTSNPN and CDR2 SVGIG (reference sequence). The CDR3 is 14 amino acids. V shed 1 base, J shed 2 bases, and the junction held 1 base outside the gene matches. The DNA of the CDR3 is TGTGCCTGGAGTGGGGGACAGGGCAATCAGCCCCAGCATTTT. It yields the protein CAWSGGQGNQPQHF.

The CDR3 reads CASKFTGTETDTQYF. CDR3 nucleotide sequence: TGTGCCAGCAAATTTACAGGGACGGAGACAGATACGCAGTATTTT. The chain links TRBV2 to TRBJ2-3, with D perhaps TRBD1 (6 bases). V was clipped by 7 bases and J by 3 bases, with 17 bases between them. The CDR3 loop spans 15 amino acids. Germline CDR1 and CDR2: SNHLY and FYNNEI.

The chain recombines TRBV6-1 with TRBJ2-7, with D possibly TRBD2 on 5 matching bases. The ends were cut back, 8 bases at V and 3 bases at J, with 8 bases in the middle. The CDR3 loop spans 11 amino acids. Per the germline V gene, CDR1 is MNHNS and CDR2 is SASEGT. DNA of the CDR3: TGTGCCAGCTACGGGAACTACGAGCAGTACTTC. Protein product: CASYGNYEQYF.

The chain employs TRBV6-5 and TRBJ1-1; D call uncertain. The CDR3 sequence is 15 residues long. Germline CDR1 and CDR2: MNHEY and SVGAGI. V shed 4 bases and J shed 0 bases, with 12 bases lying between them. The chain's CDR3 is CASSSATVMNTEAFF. CDR3 coding DNA: TGTGCCAGCAGTTCCGCGACTGTGATGAACACTGAAGCTTTCTTT.

V gene TRBV11-2 combines with J gene TRBJ1-1, with unresolved D. Looked up from germline, CDR1 is SGHAT and CDR2 is FQNNGV. V was pared by 5 bases and J by 1 base, with 17 bases between. The CDR3 is 16 amino acids. The CDR3 DNA reads as TGTGCCAGCAGCAATGCTCGCGAGGCGTGGAACACTGAAGCTTTCTTT. Translated, it gives CASSNAREAWNTEAFF.

The chain uses TRBV19 and TRBJ2-1; TRBD2 is a possible D gene (5 bases). Per the germline V gene, CDR1 is LNHDA and CDR2 is SQIVND (reference sequence). The CDR3 is 15 amino acids. Trimming shortened V by 3 bases and J by 10 bases, and 19 bases separated the two germline ends. The CDR3 reads CASSMARRQDGEQFF. The CDR3 bases are TGTGCCAGTAGTATGGCTAGGAGGCAGGACGGGGAGCAGTTCTTC.

This clone showed up just a few times. The chain is built from TRBV4-3 and TRBJ1-2, with D perhaps matching TRBD1 (5 bases). The CDR3 has 14 residues. V lost 5 bases and J lost 2, with 12 bases in between. CDR1 LGHNA and CDR2 YSLEER come from the germline V gene. The CDR3 spells CASSSQPGNYGYTF. The CDR3 coding sequence is TGCGCCAGCAGCAGCCAACCAGGGAACTATGGCTACACCTTC.

The chain couples TRBV5-6 to TRBJ2-4; weak D call: TRBD1 (6 bases). CDR3 size: 16 residues. CDR1 and CDR2 from the germline V gene are SGHDT and YYEEEE. With 4 bases removed from V and 0 bases from J, the gap between germline ends came to 14 bases. CDR3 coding DNA: TGTGCCAGCAGCCTAGGACAGCCCGGAGCCAAAAACATTCAGTACTTC. This sequence encodes CASSLGQPGAKNIQYF.

This clone has more than one count but fewer than ten. The genes are TRBV7-9 and TRBJ2-3; TRBD2 matches 11 bases. This CDR3 is 14 amino acids long. The germline CDR1 and CDR2 sequences are SEHNR and FQNEAQ (reference sequence). The V segment lost 5 bases and the J segment 5 bases; nucleotides outside the gene matches: 3. The CDR3 sequence is CASSRLAGRDTQYF. The CDR3 DNA follows: TGTGCCAGCAGCCGACTAGCGGGGAGAGATACGCAGTATTTT.

This sequence joins TRBV6-1 and TRBJ2-1, with D possibly matching TRBD1 (6 bases). Germline V gene sequence: CDR1 MNHNS, CDR2 SASEGT. This CDR3 is built from 11 residues. V was clipped by 10 bases and J by 9 bases, with 13 bases between them. In nucleotides, the CDR3 is TGTGCCATCAGGGGCTTGGGTGAGCAGTTCTTC. Amino acids: CAIRGLGEQFF.

The chain has TRBV28 and TRBJ2-2; a weak D match, TRBD1 (5 bases). Germline assignment: CDR1 MDHEN and CDR2 SYDVKM. V shed 2 bases and J shed 13 bases, with 26 bases lying between them. The CDR3 is 17 residues long. CDR3 sequence (DNA): TGTGCCAGCAGTTTAAGGCCCGGTCAGGGCGATGAATCAAGGCTGTTTTTT. It specifies CASSLRPGQGDESRLFF.